This TCR beta chain appears in the sequencing data of a study of shared clonotypes between healthy human individuals. Study summary: Three plates each covered CD4 naive and memory; CD8 naive two, CD8 memory one. Overall study findings and caveats: Among donors, clonotype sharing was expected to be affected by sequencing depth.

About this clone: Its specificity is not known.

Only in-frame clones appear in the TCRdb table, and some are missing; sequencing was by immunoSEQ multiplex PCR. Seen here are about 2 million clones, around 96% observed once, and the top ten hold 1% to 1.3%. Only CD45RO-negative cells positively selected for CCR7 counted as naive CD8 cells, so terminally differentiated effector memory CD45RA+ cells were excluded. From germline, CDR1 is MNHEY and CDR2 SMNVEV (reference sequence). V lost 2 bases to trimming and J lost 5 bases, with 10 bases between them. The CDR3 has 13 amino acids. The chain couples TRBV27 to TRBJ2-7; D not certain. Material for sequencing was naive CD8+ T cells sorted from blood. This clonotype originated in a man between 18 and 29 years old in good health. CDR3 loop: CASSLGLTDEQYF. The CDR3 nucleotides read TGTGCCAGCAGTTTAGGGTTGACCGACGAGCAGTACTTC.